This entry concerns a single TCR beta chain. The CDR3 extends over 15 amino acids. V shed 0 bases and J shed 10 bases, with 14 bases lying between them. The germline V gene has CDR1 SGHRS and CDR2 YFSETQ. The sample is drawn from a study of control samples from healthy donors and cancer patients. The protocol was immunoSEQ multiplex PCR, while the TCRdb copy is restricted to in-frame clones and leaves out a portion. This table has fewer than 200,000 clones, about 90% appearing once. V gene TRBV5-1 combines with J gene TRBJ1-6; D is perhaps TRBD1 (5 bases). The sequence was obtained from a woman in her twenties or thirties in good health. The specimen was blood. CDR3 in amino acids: CASSLVSGGYSPLHF. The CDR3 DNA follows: TGCGCCAGCAGCTTGGTATCCGGGGGATACTCACCCCTCCACTTT.